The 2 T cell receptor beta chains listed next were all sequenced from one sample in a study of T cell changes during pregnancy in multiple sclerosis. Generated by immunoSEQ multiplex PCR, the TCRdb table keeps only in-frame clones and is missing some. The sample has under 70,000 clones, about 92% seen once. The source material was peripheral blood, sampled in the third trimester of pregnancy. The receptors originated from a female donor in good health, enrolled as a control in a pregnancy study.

This CDR3 reads CAISSLNTEAFF. The CDR3 bases are TGTGCCATCAGTAGCCTAAACACTGAAGCTTTCTTT. The chain joins TRBV10-3 to TRBJ1-1, with D unresolved. The V end was cut by 5 bases, the J end by 2 bases, with 6 bases between. CDR1 ENHRY and CDR2 SYGVKD come from the germline V gene. This CDR3 has 12 amino acids.

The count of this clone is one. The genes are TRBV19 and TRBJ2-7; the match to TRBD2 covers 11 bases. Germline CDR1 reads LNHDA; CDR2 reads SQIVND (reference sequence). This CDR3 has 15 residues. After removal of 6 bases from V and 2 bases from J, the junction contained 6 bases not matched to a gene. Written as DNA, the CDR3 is TGTGCCAGTAGCTACGGGACTAGCGGCGCCTACGAGCAGTACTTC. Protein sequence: CASSYGTSGAYEQYF. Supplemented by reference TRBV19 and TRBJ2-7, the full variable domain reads DGGITQSPKYLFRKEGQNVTLSCEQNLNHDAMYWYRQDPGQGLRLIYYSQIVNDFQKGDIAEGYSVSREKKESFPLTVTSAQKNPTAFYLCASSYGTSGAYEQYFGPGTRLTVT.